A selection of T cell receptor beta chains follows, all from one sample in a study of blood T cell repertoires in COVID-19. Here immunoSEQ multiplex PCR was the method, and the copy in TCRdb shows in-frame clones only, minus some. Seen here are 95,000 to 100,000 clones, approximately 86% observed once, and the top ten hold about 1.7%. The source material was peripheral blood. The receptors here all came from a man older than 75 with acute or convalescent COVID-19. Both conserved end residues are trimmed from each CDR3.

j_gene: TRBJ1-1; v_gene: TRBV29-1; CDR3aa: SVARGTEAF
j_gene: TRBJ1-2; v_gene: TRBV7-9; CDR3aa: ASRITPGHGYGYT
j_gene: TRBJ1-1; v_gene: TRBV12-3/TRBV12-4; CDR3aa: ASSRTGNTEAF
j_gene: TRBJ2-1; v_gene: TRBV20-1; CDR3aa: SASALARLRYNEQF
j_gene: TRBJ2-5; v_gene: TRBV11-3; CDR3aa: ASSQGLAGVETQY
j_gene: TRBJ2-7; v_gene: TRBV5-1; CDR3aa: ASSSRTGRYEQY
j_gene: TRBJ2-2; v_gene: TRBV27; CDR3aa: ASRYGSANTGELF
j_gene: TRBJ2-1; v_gene: TRBV6-6; CDR3aa: ASSILAGGLGEQF
j_gene: TRBJ2-2; v_gene: TRBV19; CDR3aa: ASRGQGLIGELF
j_gene: TRBJ2-1; v_gene: TRBV11-1; CDR3aa: ASRHGGNEQF
j_gene: TRBJ1-2; v_gene: TRBV6-5; CDR3aa: ASSYYGQGRDYGYT
j_gene: TRBJ1-5; v_gene: TRBV7-2; CDR3aa: ASSSSGQVNQPQH
j_gene: TRBJ2-3; v_gene: TRBV24-1; CDR3aa: ATSDPGTSGTDTQY
j_gene: TRBJ1-6; v_gene: TRBV7-2; CDR3aa: ASSLTLGGGGHSPLH
j_gene: TRBJ2-5; v_gene: TRBV6-5; CDR3aa: ASSPGGETQY
j_gene: TRBJ2-7; v_gene: TRBV28; CDR3aa: ASREPGQGRYEQY
j_gene: TRBJ2-1; v_gene: TRBV7-3; CDR3aa: ASSSPGSEQF
j_gene: TRBJ2-3; v_gene: TRBV5-1; CDR3aa: ASSLDGDFTDTQY
j_gene: TRBJ1-1; v_gene: TRBV6-4; CDR3aa: ASSDGQSEAF
j_gene: TRBJ2-7; v_gene: TRBV29-1; CDR3aa: SVFNIVDRGYEQY
j_gene: TRBJ2-1; v_gene: TRBV5-1; CDR3aa: ASSSGLAGFKYNEQF
j_gene: TRBJ1-2; v_gene: TRBV29-1; CDR3aa: SVVADSIYGYT
j_gene: TRBJ2-7; v_gene: TRBV5-6; CDR3aa: ASSLGLASSYEQY
j_gene: TRBJ2-7; v_gene: TRBV30; CDR3aa: AWSPQGYEQY
j_gene: TRBJ1-6; v_gene: TRBV12-1; CDR3aa: ATGATRTNSPLH
j_gene: TRBJ2-7; v_gene: TRBV11-2; CDR3aa: ASSIAGGGYEQY
j_gene: TRBJ2-5; v_gene: TRBV3-1/TRBV3-2; CDR3aa: ASSQDPGRGETQY
j_gene: TRBJ1-2; v_gene: TRBV28; CDR3aa: ASRTGGGYGYT
j_gene: TRBJ2-3; v_gene: TRBV10-2; CDR3aa: ASSGQAGGNTDTQY
j_gene: TRBJ2-5; v_gene: TRBV9; CDR3aa: ASSVDLAGGMQETQY
j_gene: TRBJ2-5; v_gene: TRBV29-1; CDR3aa: SVAYSQETQY
j_gene: TRBJ2-7; v_gene: TRBV6-2/TRBV6-3; CDR3aa: ASSLPTGVPEQY
j_gene: TRBJ2-3; v_gene: TRBV5-1; CDR3aa: ASSLVGRGDTQY
j_gene: TRBJ2-7; v_gene: TRBV10-1; CDR3aa: ASADRHYEQY
j_gene: TRBJ1-1; v_gene: TRBV7-9; CDR3aa: ASSLQGAEAF
j_gene: TRBJ2-7; v_gene: TRBV11-2; CDR3aa: ASRVAGASYEQY
j_gene: TRBJ2-7; v_gene: TRBV2; CDR3aa: ASNAGLAVYEQY
j_gene: TRBJ2-2; v_gene: TRBV2; CDR3aa: ASSEASGSTGELF
j_gene: TRBJ2-7; v_gene: TRBV6-2/TRBV6-3; CDR3aa: ASSYGTDRSEQY
j_gene: TRBJ1-2; v_gene: TRBV28; CDR3aa: ASSRGYGYT
j_gene: TRBJ2-7; v_gene: TRBV5-1; CDR3aa: ASSGGLAGESYEQY
j_gene: TRBJ1-5; v_gene: TRBV27; CDR3aa: ASEGQLGQLNQPQH
j_gene: TRBJ1-1; v_gene: TRBV7-2; CDR3aa: ASSLALGNTEAF
j_gene: TRBJ2-2; v_gene: TRBV18; CDR3aa: ASSPGGQGANTGELF
j_gene: TRBJ2-4; v_gene: TRBV3-1/TRBV3-2; CDR3aa: ASSPPGGGPGAKNIQY
j_gene: TRBJ1-6; v_gene: TRBV10-3; CDR3aa: AISNRGSNSPLH
j_gene: TRBJ1-3; v_gene: TRBV6-1; CDR3aa: ASSQDREGNTIY
j_gene: TRBJ2-7; v_gene: TRBV7-2; CDR3aa: ASSLGRTSGIYEQY
j_gene: TRBJ2-3; v_gene: TRBV5-5; CDR3aa: ASTPVLAESTDTQY
j_gene: TRBJ2-7; v_gene: TRBV9; CDR3aa: ASSGPGTSGSYEQY
j_gene: TRBJ1-2; v_gene: TRBV28; CDR3aa: ASSILPDGYT
j_gene: TRBJ2-3; v_gene: TRBV24-1; CDR3aa: ATSDLGRSDTDTQY
j_gene: TRBJ1-1; v_gene: TRBV7-2; CDR3aa: ASSSSGQGNTEAF
j_gene: TRBJ2-2; v_gene: TRBV5-4; CDR3aa: ASSLNSRNTGELF
j_gene: TRBJ2-5; v_gene: TRBV28; CDR3aa: ASSAGGTQETQY
j_gene: TRBJ2-7; v_gene: TRBV7-9; CDR3aa: ASSSAGEWGEQY
j_gene: TRBJ1-6; v_gene: TRBV21-1; CDR3aa: ASSPGGQRYSPLH